The 3 T cell receptor beta chains given below trace back to one sample, sequenced in a study of cytomegalovirus exposure and HLA in healthy donors. This table comes from immunoSEQ multiplex PCR, and its TCRdb copy is limited to in-frame clones, with some not included. Of about 60,000 clones in the sample, approximately 96% were seen once. Sequencing used PBMCs. Receptors originate from a young man in good health and CMV-seronegative.

The chain links TRBV19 to TRBJ1-5; 8 bases align to TRBD1. In germline, CDR1 is LNHDA, CDR2 SQIVND (reference sequence). CDR3 length equals 15 residues. Losses at the gene ends were 4 bases for V and 3 bases for J; bases not matched to a gene: 5. CDR3: CASSSWDRPNQPQHF. The CDR3 nucleotides read TGTGCCAGTAGTAGCTGGGACAGGCCCAATCAGCCCCAGCATTTT.

The CDR3 loop is CASRIQGKETQYF. CDR3 sequence (DNA): TGTGCCAGCAGGATTCAGGGTAAAGAGACCCAGTACTTC. The V call is TRBV28, the J call TRBJ2-5; a weak D match, TRBD1 (5 bases). The V end was cut by 6 bases, the J end by 3 bases, with 11 bases between. Germline V CDR1 and CDR2: MDHEN, SYDVKM. The CDR3 is 13 residues long.

The gene calls are TRBV7-9 and TRBJ2-5; 7 bases agree with TRBD1. The CDR3 extends over 14 amino acids. V trimming: 1 base; J trimming: 4 bases; junction bases outside the gene matches: 3. Germline V lookup: CDR1 SEHNR, CDR2 FQNEAQ (reference sequence). The CDR3 loop is CASSLGNRGETQYF. CDR3 coding DNA: TGTGCCAGCAGCTTAGGGAACAGGGGAGAGACCCAGTACTTC.